This T cell receptor (beta chain) was obtained from a study of regulatory and conventional T cells in RAG deficiency. Study outcomes and limitations: Patient subsets had shorter CDR3s; Omenn Treg-Tconv overlap exceeded 85%.

The V end was cut by 5 bases, the J end by 6 bases, with 13 bases between. CDR3 length: 13 residues. CDR1 and CDR2 from the germline V gene are SGHTA and FQGNSA. To note about this clone: Its antigen remains unknown.

The sorted conventional CD4+ T cells were CD25-low and CD127-high, with genomic DNA sequenced. Clones were sequenced by immunoSEQ multiplex PCR, and TCRdb holds only the in-frame ones, with some missing. The table shows roughly 32,000 clones, with roughly 96% occurring only once. These records were also assigned to another study, of regulatory T cells. As that study records: The PCR used 52 TRBV and 13 TRBJ primers. Skewed V and J usage and few unique V-J pairs marked patient repertoires, most in Tregs.

Sequencing was performed on CD25- CD4+ T cells sorted from blood. This chain uses TRBV7-2 with TRBJ2-5, with D uncertain. This sequence was found in a human donor in good health. The DNA for the CDR3 is TGTGCCAGCAGCCTATTGGGCGAGAAGACCCAGTACTTC. It translates to CASSLLGEKTQYF.